This TCR beta chain was sequenced for a study of OX40 agonist ivuxolimab in advanced cancers. Overall study: Patients were dosed with the agonistic anti-OX40 (CD134) antibody ivuxolimab. Patients in dose escalation had liver, melanoma, kidney or head and neck cancers.

Patients were excluded for autoimmune disease history or systemic immunosuppression. The CDR3 is 13 amino acids. Trimming removed 3 bases from V and 6 bases from J, with 6 bases in between. Germline CDR1 and CDR2: MNHNS and SASEGT. Using immunoSEQ multiplex PCR, the repertoire was profiled, and TCRdb retains in-frame clones only, with some absent. The table shows approximately 60,000 clones, with roughly 80% occurring only once. This TCR derives from an adult with an advanced solid tumor such as melanoma, head and neck, liver or kidney cancer. The source was CD4+ or CD8+ T cells sorted from blood, collected in a trial of the OX40 agonist ivuxolimab. The rearrangement links TRBV6-1 to TRBJ1-6, with D uncertain. CDR3 in DNA: TGTGCCAGCAGTGACAGATTTAATTCACCCCTCCACTTT. Residues: CASSDRFNSPLHF.